Sequencing of this T cell receptor (beta chain) was carried out in a study of shared clonotypes between healthy human individuals. Germline-derived CDR1 and CDR2 are SNHLY and FYNNEI. Trimming removed 3 bases at V and 2 bases at J, with 11 bases between. CDR3 length: 15 amino acids. The method was immunoSEQ multiplex PCR; TCRdb's version includes in-frame clones alone and lacks a portion of them. Found here are roughly 2 million clones, 85% to 95% of them singletons; the top ten hold 0.1% to 0.15%. This clonotype was obtained from a man aged 18 to 35 in good health. This sequence joins TRBV2 and TRBJ1-5, with D hard to call. Sequenced input: naive CD4+ T cells sorted from blood. Sample subset: CD45RA+ positively selected. CDR3 bases: TGTGCCAGCAGTGAGGGTCCGAGTCGCAATCAGCCCCAGCATTTT. Translating it yields CASSEGPSRNQPQHF.